The T cell receptor beta chain described here comes from a study of cytomegalovirus exposure and HLA in healthy donors. In regard to this clone: Antigen: not known.

General study results and limits: The presence/absence work took it that sequencing depth was about the same across donors. CMV serostatus was the only immune exposure information that was available. Most sequenced TCRs were rare (though some public TCRs occurred in many donors).

The CDR3 is made up of 15 amino acids. Germline V CDR1 and CDR2: LNHDA, SQIVND (reference sequence). V was clipped by 7 bases and J by 4 bases, with 16 bases between them. PCR used 60 Vbeta primers and 13 Jbeta primers. Data came from immunoSEQ multiplex PCR; TCRdb stores just in-frame clones and leaves some out. This sample carries roughly 140,000 clones, approximately 68% of them seen once, and the ten largest clones take around 4.2%. The chain joins TRBV19 to TRBJ2-2, with a tentative D call TRBD1 (6 bases). The clonotype comes from a man between 60 and 75 years old in good health and CMV-seronegative. The sequenced material came from PBMCs. CDR3 in DNA: TGTGCCAGTATGACAGGTTCTTATGGCACCGGGGAGCTGTTTTTT. It yields the protein CASMTGSYGTGELFF.